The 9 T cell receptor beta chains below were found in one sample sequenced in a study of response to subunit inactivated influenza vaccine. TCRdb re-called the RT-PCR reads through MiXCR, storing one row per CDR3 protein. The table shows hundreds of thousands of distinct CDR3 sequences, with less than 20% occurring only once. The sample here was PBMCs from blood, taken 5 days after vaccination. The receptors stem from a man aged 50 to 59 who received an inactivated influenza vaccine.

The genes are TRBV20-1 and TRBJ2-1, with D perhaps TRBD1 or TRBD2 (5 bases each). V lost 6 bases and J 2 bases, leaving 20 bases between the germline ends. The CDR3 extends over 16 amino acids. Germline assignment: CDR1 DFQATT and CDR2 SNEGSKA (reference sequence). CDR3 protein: CSAPPTGTRAYNEQFF. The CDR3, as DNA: TGCAGTGCCCCACCGACCGGGACCCGGGCCTACAATGAGCAGTTCTTC.

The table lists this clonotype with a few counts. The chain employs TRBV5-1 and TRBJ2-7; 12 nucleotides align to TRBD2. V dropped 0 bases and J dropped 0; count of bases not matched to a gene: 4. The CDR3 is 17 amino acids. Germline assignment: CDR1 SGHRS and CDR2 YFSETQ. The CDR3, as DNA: TGCGCCAGCAGCTTGGCCGGGACTAGCGGGTACTCCTACGAGCAGTACTTC. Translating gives CASSLAGTSGYSYEQYF.

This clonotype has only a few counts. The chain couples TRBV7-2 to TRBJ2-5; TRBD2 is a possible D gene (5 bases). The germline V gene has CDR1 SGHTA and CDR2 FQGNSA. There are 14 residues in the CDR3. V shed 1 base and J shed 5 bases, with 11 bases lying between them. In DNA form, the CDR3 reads TGTGCCAGCAGCTTAGGTACTAGGCGGGAGACCCAGTACTTC. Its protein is CASSLGTRRETQYF.

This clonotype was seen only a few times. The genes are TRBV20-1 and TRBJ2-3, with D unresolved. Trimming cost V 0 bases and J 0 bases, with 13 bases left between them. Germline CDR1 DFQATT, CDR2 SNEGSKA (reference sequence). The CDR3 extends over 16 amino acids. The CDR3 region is CSARDTRLSSTDTQYF. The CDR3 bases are TGCAGTGCTAGAGATACACGGCTTTCTAGCACAGATACGCAGTATTTT.

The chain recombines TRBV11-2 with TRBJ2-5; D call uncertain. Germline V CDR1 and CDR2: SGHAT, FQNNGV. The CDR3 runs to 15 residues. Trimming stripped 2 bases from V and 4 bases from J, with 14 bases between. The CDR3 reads CASSLYGTKGETQYF. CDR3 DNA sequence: TGTGCCAGCAGCTTATACGGCACCAAGGGAGAGACCCAGTACTTC.

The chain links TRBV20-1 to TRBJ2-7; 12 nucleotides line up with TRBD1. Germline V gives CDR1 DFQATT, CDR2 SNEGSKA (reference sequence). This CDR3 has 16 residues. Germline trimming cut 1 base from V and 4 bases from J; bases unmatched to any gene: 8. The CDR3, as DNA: TGCAGTGCTAGAGGGGACAGGGGGCTTCCTCCGTACGAGCAGTACTTC. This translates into CSARGDRGLPPYEQYF.

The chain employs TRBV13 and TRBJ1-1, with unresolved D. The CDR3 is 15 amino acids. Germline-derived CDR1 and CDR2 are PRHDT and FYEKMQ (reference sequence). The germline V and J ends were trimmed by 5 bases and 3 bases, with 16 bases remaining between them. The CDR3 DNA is TGTGCCAGCAGCCCCACGGGCGGTAGCCACACTGAAGCTTTCTTT. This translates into CASSPTGGSHTEAFF.

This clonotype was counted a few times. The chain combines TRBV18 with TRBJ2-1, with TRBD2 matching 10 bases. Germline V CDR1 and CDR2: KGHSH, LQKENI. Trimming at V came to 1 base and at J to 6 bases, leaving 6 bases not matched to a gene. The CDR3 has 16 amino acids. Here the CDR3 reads CASSPRETSGFNEQFF. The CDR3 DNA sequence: TGTGCCAGCTCACCACGGGAGACTAGCGGGTTCAATGAGCAGTTCTTC.

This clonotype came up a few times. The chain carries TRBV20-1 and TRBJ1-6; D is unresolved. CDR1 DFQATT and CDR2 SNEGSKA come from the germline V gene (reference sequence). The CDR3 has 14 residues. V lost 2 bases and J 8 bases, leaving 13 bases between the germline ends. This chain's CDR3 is CSARYGGEYSPLHF. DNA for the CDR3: TGCAGTGCTAGATACGGCGGAGAATATTCACCCCTCCACTTT.